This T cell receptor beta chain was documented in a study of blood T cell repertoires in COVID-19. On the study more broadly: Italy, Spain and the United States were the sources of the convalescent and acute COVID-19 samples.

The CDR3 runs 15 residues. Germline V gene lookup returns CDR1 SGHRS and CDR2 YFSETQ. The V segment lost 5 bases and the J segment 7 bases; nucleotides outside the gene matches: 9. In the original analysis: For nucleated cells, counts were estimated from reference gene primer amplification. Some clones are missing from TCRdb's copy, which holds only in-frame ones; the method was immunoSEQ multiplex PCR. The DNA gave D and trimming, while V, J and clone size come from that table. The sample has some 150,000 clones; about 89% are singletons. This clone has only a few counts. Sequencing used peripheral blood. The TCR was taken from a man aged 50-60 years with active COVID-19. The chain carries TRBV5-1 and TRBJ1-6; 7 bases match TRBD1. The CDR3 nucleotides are TGCGCCAGCAGTTATCGACAGGGATTGAATTCACCCCTCCACTTT. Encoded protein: CASSYRQGLNSPLHF.